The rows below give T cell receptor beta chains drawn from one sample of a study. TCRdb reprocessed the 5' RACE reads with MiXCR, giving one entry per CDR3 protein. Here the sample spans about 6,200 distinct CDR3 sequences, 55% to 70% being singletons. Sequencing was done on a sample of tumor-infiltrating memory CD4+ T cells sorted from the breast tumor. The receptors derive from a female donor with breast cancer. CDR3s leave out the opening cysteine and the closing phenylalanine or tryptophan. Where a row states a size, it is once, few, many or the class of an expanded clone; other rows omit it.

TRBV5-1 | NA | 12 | ASSLSTSEETQY
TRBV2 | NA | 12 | ASSDLSGADTQY
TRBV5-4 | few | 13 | ASSLNPTGRNIQY
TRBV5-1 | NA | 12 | ASSLQGSGNTIY
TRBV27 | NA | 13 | ASSPRAVGTSGYT
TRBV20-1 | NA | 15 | SALGTGAFFSYNEQF
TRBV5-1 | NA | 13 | ASSLAGTGRGEQF
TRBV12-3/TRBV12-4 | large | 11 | ASRKRGGETQY
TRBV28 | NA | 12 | ASTRQGLYNEQY
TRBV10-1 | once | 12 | ASSEGEWTDTQY
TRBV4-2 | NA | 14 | ASSQESGTIYNEQF
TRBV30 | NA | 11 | AWEGTGNSPLH
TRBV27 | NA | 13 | ASRIGLTSTDTQY
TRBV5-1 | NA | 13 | ASSLDGQINQPQH
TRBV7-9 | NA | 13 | ASSIGTGGREKYT
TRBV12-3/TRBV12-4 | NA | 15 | ASSRRGGSGVSYEQY
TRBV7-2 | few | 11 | ASSPHRDTEAF
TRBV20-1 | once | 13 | SARSDGGMASEAF
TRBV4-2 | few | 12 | ASSRGTLNSPLH
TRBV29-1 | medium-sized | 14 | STSASGRYGYNEQF
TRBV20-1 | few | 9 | SARRETEAF
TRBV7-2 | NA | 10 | ASSLNRQSYT
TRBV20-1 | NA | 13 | SARSPDLGNTEAF
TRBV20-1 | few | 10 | SARLQILEAF
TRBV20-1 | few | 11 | SARQGAIPNYT
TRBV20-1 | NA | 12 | SAARYGGNTEAF
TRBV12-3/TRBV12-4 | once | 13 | ASRGGGALSNEQF
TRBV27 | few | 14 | ASSSRGQGARQPQH
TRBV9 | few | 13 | ASSVDGQPNQPQH
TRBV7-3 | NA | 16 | ASSWGPITGGLSYEQY
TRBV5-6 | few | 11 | ASSLGQDQPQH
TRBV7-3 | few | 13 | ASSPALSSYNEQF
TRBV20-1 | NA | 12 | SANSRGANQPQH
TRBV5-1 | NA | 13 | ASSLEGGARTEAF
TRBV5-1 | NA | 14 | ASSPTGTGGKRGST
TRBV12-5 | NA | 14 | ASTPRVGDRYNEQF
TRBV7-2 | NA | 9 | ASSLVTRQY
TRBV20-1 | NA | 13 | SAPDLAGGPDEQF
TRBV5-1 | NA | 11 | ASGPGSYNEQF
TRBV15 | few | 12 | ATSRRGRVETQY
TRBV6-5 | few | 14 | ASSSTLDRIKYGYT
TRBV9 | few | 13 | ASSPGVAQDYGYT
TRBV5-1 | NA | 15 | ASSPRMAGGSNSPLH
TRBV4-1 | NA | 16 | ASSQHTGQVRLNTEAF
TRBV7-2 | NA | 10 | ASSFNRGGYT
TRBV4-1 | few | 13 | ASRRGGDDPDTQY